This TCR beta chain was identified during a study of blood T cell repertoires in COVID-19. Germline V lookup: CDR1 LNHDA, CDR2 SQIVND (reference sequence). The CDR3 is made up of 15 amino acids. J was trimmed by 0 bases and V by 6 bases; bases with no gene match: 4. The table came from immunoSEQ multiplex PCR; TCRdb's copy has only in-frame clones and leaves some out. The sample has a few hundred thousand clones, approximately 89% seen once. The sample was peripheral blood. The J gene is TRBJ1-5, the V gene TRBV19, with TRBD1 identical over 8 bases. This TCR was sampled from a woman aged 55-69 years with COVID-19, enrolled during active disease. The CDR3: CASRSDRGSNQPQHF. The CDR3 bases are TGTGCCAGTAGGAGCGACAGGGGTAGCAATCAGCCCCAGCATTTT.